These T cell receptor beta chains were read from a single sample in a study of graft-versus-host responses after intestinal transplantation. This table comes from immunoSEQ multiplex PCR, and its TCRdb copy is limited to in-frame clones, with some not included. The repertoire holds approximately 13,000 clones, with 30% to 40% as singletons. The material sequenced was alloreactive CD8+ T cells from a mixed lymphocyte reaction culture, taken before intestinal transplant. These receptors were taken from a human patient who received an intestinal transplant. CDR3s include the opening cysteine and the closing phenylalanine or tryptophan. A D gene is named only where the DNA matches it firmly. A clone size is listed for some rows: how often the clone was seen (once, few, many), or a class if it is expanded.

clone size	D gene	J gene	V gene	CDR3 DNA	CDR3 protein
-	TRBD1	TRBJ2-7	TRBV9	TGTGCCAGCAGCGCCGGGACAGGGCCAGGCTACGAGCAGTACTTC	CASSAGTGPGYEQYF
-	TRBD1	TRBJ1-5	TRBV7-8	TGTGCCAGCAGTCAAGACAGGGCAAGTCAGCCCCAGCATTTT	CASSQDRASQPQHF
-	-	TRBJ2-5	TRBV27	TGTGCCAGCAGTTTATCGCAGGGAACAGAGACCCAGTACTTC	CASSLSQGTETQYF
few	-	TRBJ1-1	TRBV29-1	TGCAGCGTCGTAGGGGAGACTAATTTACTTATGAACACTGAAGCTTTCTTT	CSVVGETNLLMNTEAFF
-	-	TRBJ1-2	TRBV27	TGTGCCAGCAGTATTGGGGCCTCCTTTGATGGCTACACCTTC	CASSIGASFDGYTF
-	-	TRBJ2-2	TRBV27	TGTGCCAGCAGTTCCACCGGGGAGCTGTTTTTT	CASSSTGELFF
-	TRBD1	TRBJ1-2	TRBV6-5	TGTGCCAGCAGTTTAGGGACAGGGTCTGCTGGCTACACCTTC	CASSLGTGSAGYTF
few	-	TRBJ2-7	TRBV6-1	TGTGCCAGCTGGGGGAATCACTACGAGCAGTACTTC	CASWGNHYEQYF
-	-	TRBJ1-6	TRBV7-6	TGTGCCAGCAGCGCGCGACAGAATAATTCACCCCTCCACTTT	CASSARQNNSPLHF
few	-	TRBJ1-4	TRBV6-5	TGTGCCAGCAGTAGGGGCAGCCTTAATGAAAAACTGTTTTTT	CASSRGSLNEKLFF
few	TRBD2	TRBJ2-1	TRBV7-3	TGTGCCAGCAGCTCCAACGGACTAGCGGGCTTAGACTACAATGAGCAGTTCTTC	CASSSNGLAGLDYNEQFF
-	-	TRBJ2-1	TRBV7-9	TGTGCCAGCAGCTTAGCGCGACTAGTAGGGGGCAATGAGCAGTTCTTC	CASSLARLVGGNEQFF
-	-	TRBJ2-1	TRBV25-1	TGTGCCAGCAGTGAAATCGGGGATGAGCAGTTCTTC	CASSEIGDEQFF
few	-	TRBJ1-3	TRBV15	TGTGCCACCAGCAGAGATCGGGGACACGGAAACACCATATATTTT	CATSRDRGHGNTIYF
few	-	TRBJ1-6	TRBV11-2	TGTGCCAGCAGGTCCCCGGGATGGAGCTCCTATAATTCACCCCTCCACTTT	CASRSPGWSSYNSPLHF
-	TRBD1	TRBJ2-2	TRBV6-5	TGTGCCAGCAGCCCGACAGGGGCGGCCACCGGGGAGCTGTTTTTT	CASSPTGAATGELFF
medium-sized	-	TRBJ1-1	TRBV9	TGTGCCAGCAACGCGGGGGGTGGAACTGAAGCTTTCTTT	CASNAGGGTEAFF
medium-sized	-	TRBJ1-3	TRBV19	TGTGCCAGTACGGAGGGCGGTGGAAACACCATATATTTT	CASTEGGGNTIYF
-	-	TRBJ2-2	TRBV10-3	TGTGCCATCGGACCGTTCCCAGATATATACAACACCGGGGAGCTGTTTTTT	CAIGPFPDIYNTGELFF
-	-	TRBJ2-7	TRBV11-3	TGTGCCAGCAGCTTAGTCCCACTCTACGAGCAGTACTTC	CASSLVPLYEQYF
-	TRBD2	TRBJ2-5	TRBV29-1	TGCAGCGTTGATTTGGAGCGGGGGGCCAGGGAGACCCAGTACTTC	CSVDLERGARETQYF
few	-	TRBJ2-7	TRBV5-1	TGCGCCAGCAGCTTGGAGGCAGGAGCATCCTACGAGCAGTACTTC	CASSLEAGASYEQYF
-	-	TRBJ1-1	TRBV12-5	TGTGCTAGTGGTTTGGGGTGGGGGAATGTGGACACTGAAGCTTTCTTT	CASGLGWGNVDTEAFF
once	TRBD1	TRBJ2-7	TRBV6-5	TGTGCCAGCAGTTCCCCCAGGACAGGGGACTACGAGCAGTACTTC	CASSSPRTGDYEQYF
few	-	TRBJ2-3	TRBV9	TGTGCCAGCAGCGTAAATGGAGACAGCACAGATACGCAGTATTTT	CASSVNGDSTDTQYF
few	TRBD1	TRBJ1-6	TRBV18	TGTGCCAGCACGACAGGGGTTAACGATAATTCACCCCTCCACTTT	CASTTGVNDNSPLHF
-	TRBD1	TRBJ2-7	TRBV13	TGTGCCTCCCGACAGGGCGGGTCCTACGAGCAGTACTTC	CASRQGGSYEQYF
-	-	TRBJ2-6	TRBV11-3	TGTGCCAGCAGCGGGATGGAAACAGGGATACTCTTCTCTGGGGCCAACGTCCTGACTTTC	CASSGMETGILFSGANVLTF
few	TRBD1	TRBJ2-7	TRBV7-9	TGTGCCAGCAGCTTAACGACAGGGGAAGGGGACGAGCAGTACTTC	CASSLTTGEGDEQYF
-	TRBD2	TRBJ2-7	TRBV7-2	TGTGCCAGCAGCCCGTGGACTAGCGGGGGATACGAGCAGTACTTC	CASSPWTSGGYEQYF
-	-	TRBJ1-5	TRBV6-1	TGTGCCAGCAGTGAATCGCAGTTTCGTCAGCCCCAGCATTTT	CASSESQFRQPQHF
medium-sized	-	TRBJ1-6	TRBV13	TGTGCCAGCAGCTTGGGTCTTTCACCCCTCCACTTT	CASSLGLSPLHF
-	-	TRBJ1-1	TRBV19	TGTGCCAGTATCTCATGGGGCCGTACAGGGAACACTGAAGCTTTCTTT	CASISWGRTGNTEAFF
-	-	TRBJ2-7	TRBV7-6	TGTGCCAGCAGCTTTGGGGACTACGAGCAGTACTTC	CASSFGDYEQYF
-	-	TRBJ1-5	TRBV2	TGTGCCAGCAGTGGGAGGGTGGGCAATCAGCCCCAGCATTTT	CASSGRVGNQPQHF
-	-	TRBJ2-7	TRBV4-1	TGCGCCAGCAGCCAGGGGACGGCCCTCTCACGGGGCGAGCAGTACTTC	CASSQGTALSRGEQYF
-	-	TRBJ2-7	TRBV7-6	TGTGCCAGCAGCTTTCTCTACGAGCAGTACTTC	CASSFLYEQYF
few	-	TRBJ2-1	TRBV18	TGTGCCAGTCAACCTGGGACCTACAATGAGCAGTTCTTC	CASQPGTYNEQFF
few	-	TRBJ2-3	TRBV9	TGTGCCAGCAGCGAGGGTGGCCGCACAGATACGCAGTATTTT	CASSEGGRTDTQYF
-	-	TRBJ2-6	TRBV10-1	TGCGCCAGCAGTTCGACACGAAGATCGGCACAAAGTCGGGCCAACGTCCTGACTTTC	CASSSTRRSAQSRANVLTF
-	-	TRBJ2-2	TRBV6-9	TGTGCCAGCAGCTATGGTGGGACCGGGGAGCTGTTTTTT	CASSYGGTGELFF
-	-	TRBJ1-2	TRBV6-1	TGTGCCAGCAGTTCGAAGGGTGGCTACACCTTC	CASSSKGGYTF
once	TRBD1	TRBJ1-2	TRBV9	TGTGCCAGCAGCCCCGGGACAGGGGACTATGGCTACACCTTC	CASSPGTGDYGYTF
medium-sized	-	TRBJ2-7	TRBV9	TGTGCCAGCAGCGCGACCAGGGGCTCCTACGAGCAGTACTTC	CASSATRGSYEQYF
-	-	TRBJ2-7	TRBV6-1	TGTGCCAGCAGTGAAGGGGCCCCGTGGGAGCAGTACTTC	CASSEGAPWEQYF
-	TRBD2	TRBJ2-2	TRBV4-1	TGCGCCAGCAGCCAGGGCAACGTCCTAGCGGGGGGGAACACCGGGGAGCTGTTTTTT	CASSQGNVLAGGNTGELFF
few	-	TRBJ2-7	TRBV7-9	TGTGCCAGCAGCCCAACCTCCCAGCTAGTCTCCTACGAGCAGTACTTC	CASSPTSQLVSYEQYF
-	-	TRBJ1-2	TRBV4-1	TGCGCCAGCAGCCTGAAGGTACCCATAGATCCCTATGGCTACACCTTC	CASSLKVPIDPYGYTF
-	TRBD1	TRBJ1-6	TRBV27	TGTGCCAGCAGTTTAGGACAGGCCGGATATTCACCCCTCCACTTT	CASSLGQAGYSPLHF
few	-	TRBJ2-1	TRBV5-5	TGTGCCAGCAGCTTATACCCGTCTGCAATCTATCTCGACAATGAGCAGTTCTTC	CASSLYPSAIYLDNEQFF
-	-	TRBJ2-7	TRBV5-6	TGTGCAGGGTCCTCGACAGATTTGGACCCCTACGAGCAGTACTTC	CAGSSTDLDPYEQYF
once	-	TRBJ2-1	TRBV6-5	TGTGCCAGCAGTTACTCCCAGACGGCTGAGCAGTTCTTC	CASSYSQTAEQFF
few	TRBD2	TRBJ2-7	TRBV6-5	TGTGCCAGCAGTGTCGGGACTAGCGCTGAGTACTTC	CASSVGTSAEYF
medium-sized	TRBD1	TRBJ2-1	TRBV9	TGTGCCAGCAGCGTCGAGGGGGCGAGGGTGAATGAGCAGTTCTTC	CASSVEGARVNEQFF
-	TRBD1	TRBJ2-7	TRBV14	TGTGCCAGCAGGGGGACAGGGTCCTACGAGCAGTACTTC	CASRGTGSYEQYF
-	-	TRBJ2-1	TRBV6-5	TGTGCCAGCAGTTACTCTCTCGGCGACCTCTACAATGAGCAGTTCTTC	CASSYSLGDLYNEQFF
medium-sized	TRBD2	TRBJ2-7	TRBV4-1	TGCGCCAGCAGCCAAGTCCTAGCGGGGGGGTCCGAGCAGTACTTC	CASSQVLAGGSEQYF
few	TRBD1	TRBJ1-2	TRBV9	TGTGCCAGCAGCCGTACACCGGGACAGGTCAACTATGGCTACACCTTC	CASSRTPGQVNYGYTF
few	-	TRBJ1-1	TRBV4-2	TGTGCCAGCAGCCCAGGCCTCAACACTGAAGCTTTCTTT	CASSPGLNTEAFF